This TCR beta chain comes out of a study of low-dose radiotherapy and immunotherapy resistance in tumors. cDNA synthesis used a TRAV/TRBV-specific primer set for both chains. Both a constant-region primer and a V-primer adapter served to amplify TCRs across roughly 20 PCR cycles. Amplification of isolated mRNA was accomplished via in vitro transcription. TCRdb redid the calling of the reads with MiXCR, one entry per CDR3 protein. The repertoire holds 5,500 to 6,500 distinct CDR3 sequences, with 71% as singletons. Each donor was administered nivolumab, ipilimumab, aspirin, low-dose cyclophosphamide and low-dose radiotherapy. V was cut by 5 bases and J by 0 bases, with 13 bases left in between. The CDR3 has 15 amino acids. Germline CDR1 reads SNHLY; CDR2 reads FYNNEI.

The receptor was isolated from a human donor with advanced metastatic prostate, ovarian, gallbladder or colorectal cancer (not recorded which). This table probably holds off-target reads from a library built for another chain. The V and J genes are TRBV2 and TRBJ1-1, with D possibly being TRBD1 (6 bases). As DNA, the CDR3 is TGTGCCAGCAGTCCCCGGACAGCTATGAACACTGAAGCTTTCTTT. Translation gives CASSPRTAMNTEAFF.